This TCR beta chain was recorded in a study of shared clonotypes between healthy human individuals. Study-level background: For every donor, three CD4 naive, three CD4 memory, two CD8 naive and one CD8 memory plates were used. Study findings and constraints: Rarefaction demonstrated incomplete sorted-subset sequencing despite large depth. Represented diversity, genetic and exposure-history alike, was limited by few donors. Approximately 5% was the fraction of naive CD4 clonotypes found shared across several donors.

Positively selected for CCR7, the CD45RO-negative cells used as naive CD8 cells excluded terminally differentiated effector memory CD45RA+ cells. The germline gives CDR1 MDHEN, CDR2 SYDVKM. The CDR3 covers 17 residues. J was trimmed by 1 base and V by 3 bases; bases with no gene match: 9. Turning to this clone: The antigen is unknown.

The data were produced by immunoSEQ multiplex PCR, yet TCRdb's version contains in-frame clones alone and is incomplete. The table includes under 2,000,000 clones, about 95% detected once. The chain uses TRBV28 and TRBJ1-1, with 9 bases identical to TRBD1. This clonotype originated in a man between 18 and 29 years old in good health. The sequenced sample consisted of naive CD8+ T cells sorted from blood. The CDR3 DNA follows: TGTGCCAGCAGTTTCCCACAGGGGGCGGACGAGAACACTGAAGCTTTCTTT. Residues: CASSFPQGADENTEAFF.